The clone carrying this T cell receptor (beta chain) showed up just a few times. The antigen remains undetermined. The sample belongs to a study of cytomegalovirus exposure and HLA in healthy donors. About the study: Researchers found that about 84% of about 400 genotyped donors fell within the Caucasian-associated ancestry cluster.

Germline assignment: CDR1 SNHLY and CDR2 FYNNEI. The CDR3 covers 14 residues. Study-level results: Analysis was carried out at a later point, and it linked a missense DCLRE1C variant to TCR beta V- and J-gene trimming. Cytomegalovirus-associated TCR beta chains were listed, numbering 164.

For this donor, CMV serostatus was not recorded. The PCR ran on 60 Vbeta and 13 Jbeta primers. Some clones are missing from TCRdb's copy, which holds only in-frame ones; the method was immunoSEQ multiplex PCR. The table has 150,000 to 200,000 clones, approximately 79% seen once. The receptor comes from a human donor in good health. This chain links TRBV2 with TRBJ2-5, with a tentative D call TRBD2 (7 bases). The closer fit of TRBJ2-7 to the DNA end suggests the J call may be wrong. Sequencing input: PBMCs. CDR3 coding DNA: TGTGCCAGCAGGCCGGGGGGCCTCGACTACGAGCAGTACTTC. Translation gives CASRPGGLDYEQYF.